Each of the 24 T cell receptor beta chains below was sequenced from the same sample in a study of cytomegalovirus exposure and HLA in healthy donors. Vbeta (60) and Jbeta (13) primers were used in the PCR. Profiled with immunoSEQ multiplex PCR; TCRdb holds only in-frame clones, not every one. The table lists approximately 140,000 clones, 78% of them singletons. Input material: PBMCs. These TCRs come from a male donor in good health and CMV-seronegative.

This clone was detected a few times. CDR3 loop: CASSLRGQANSPLHF. As DNA, the CDR3 is TGTGCCAGCAGTTTACGCGGACAGGCTAATTCACCCCTCCACTTT. The rearrangement uses TRBV27 and TRBJ1-6, with 7 bases aligning to TRBD1. The CDR3 spans 15 residues. The J segment lost 6 bases and the V segment lost 2 bases, leaving 4 bases of the junction unmatched. Germline CDR1 MNHEY, CDR2 SMNVEV (reference sequence).

CDR3 amino acids: CASSNFSYEQYF. The CDR3 DNA is TGTGCCAGCAGCAACTTTTCCTACGAGCAGTACTTC. This sequence joins TRBV13 and TRBJ2-7; D is undetermined. The CDR3 consists of 12 residues. V was clipped by 5 bases and J by 1 base, with 6 bases between them. Germline V gene data show CDR1 as PRHDT and CDR2 as FYEKMQ (reference sequence).

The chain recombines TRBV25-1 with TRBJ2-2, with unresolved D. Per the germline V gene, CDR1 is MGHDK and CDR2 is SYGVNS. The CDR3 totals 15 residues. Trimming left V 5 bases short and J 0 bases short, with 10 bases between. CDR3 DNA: TGTGCCAGCAGTCCCCTTGGAGCGAACACCGGGGAGCTGTTTTTT. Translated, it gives CASSPLGANTGELFF.

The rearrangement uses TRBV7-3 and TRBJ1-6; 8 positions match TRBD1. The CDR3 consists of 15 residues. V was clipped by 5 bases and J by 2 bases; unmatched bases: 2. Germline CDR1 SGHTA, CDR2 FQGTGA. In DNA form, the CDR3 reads TGTGCCAGCAGCCCGACAGGGGCCTATAATTCACCCCTCCACTTT. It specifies CASSPTGAYNSPLHF.

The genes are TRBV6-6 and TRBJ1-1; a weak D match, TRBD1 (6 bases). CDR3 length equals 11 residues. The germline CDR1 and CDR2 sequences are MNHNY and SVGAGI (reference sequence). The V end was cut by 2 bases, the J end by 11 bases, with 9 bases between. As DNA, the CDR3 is TGTGCCAGCAGTTACGGGCAGGGGGCTTTCTTT. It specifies CASSYGQGAFF.

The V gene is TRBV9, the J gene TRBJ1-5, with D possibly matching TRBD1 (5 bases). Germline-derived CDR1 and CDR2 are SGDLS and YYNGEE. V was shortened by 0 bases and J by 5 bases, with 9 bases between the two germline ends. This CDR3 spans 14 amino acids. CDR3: CASSVAGYDQPQHF. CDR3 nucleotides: TGTGCCAGCAGCGTAGCAGGGTACGATCAGCCCCAGCATTTT.

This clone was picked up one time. The CDR3 protein is CASSLGTSGFYEQYF. CDR3 nucleotides: TGCGCCAGCAGCCTCGGGACTAGCGGGTTCTACGAGCAGTACTTC. The chain recombines TRBV5-1 with TRBJ2-5; the match to TRBD2 covers 12 bases. The last part of the DNA fits TRBJ2-7 better; the J call may be wrong. This CDR3 has 15 residues. Germline CDR1 SGHRS, CDR2 YFSETQ.

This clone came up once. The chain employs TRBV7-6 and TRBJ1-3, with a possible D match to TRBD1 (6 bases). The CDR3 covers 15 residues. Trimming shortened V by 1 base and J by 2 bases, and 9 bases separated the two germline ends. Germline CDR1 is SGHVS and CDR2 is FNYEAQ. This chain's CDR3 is CASSLGTGTGNTIYF. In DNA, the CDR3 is TGTGCCAGCAGCTTAGGAACAGGGACTGGAAACACCATATATTTT.

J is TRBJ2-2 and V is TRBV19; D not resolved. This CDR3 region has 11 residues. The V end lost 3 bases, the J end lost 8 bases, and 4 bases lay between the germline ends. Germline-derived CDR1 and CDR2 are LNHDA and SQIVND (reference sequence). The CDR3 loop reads CASSITGELFF. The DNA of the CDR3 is TGTGCCAGTAGTATCACAGGGGAGCTGTTTTTT.

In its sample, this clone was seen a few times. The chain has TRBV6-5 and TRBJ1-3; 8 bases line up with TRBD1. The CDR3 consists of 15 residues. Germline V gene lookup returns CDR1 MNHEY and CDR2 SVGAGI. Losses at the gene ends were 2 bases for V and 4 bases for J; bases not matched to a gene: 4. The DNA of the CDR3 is TGTGCCAGCAGTTACGTGACAGGGGACGGAAACACCATATATTTT. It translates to CASSYVTGDGNTIYF.

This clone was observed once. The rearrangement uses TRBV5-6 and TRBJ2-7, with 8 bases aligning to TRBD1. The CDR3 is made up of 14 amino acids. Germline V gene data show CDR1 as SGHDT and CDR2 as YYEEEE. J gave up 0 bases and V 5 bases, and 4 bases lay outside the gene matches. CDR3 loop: CASRRTGRSYEQYF. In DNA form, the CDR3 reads TGTGCCAGCAGGAGGACAGGGCGCTCCTACGAGCAGTACTTC.

CDR3 bases: TGTGCCATCAGTGAGAGTCAGATTATAAACTATGGCTACACCTTC. The encoded protein is CAISESQIINYGYTF. The J gene is TRBJ1-2, the V gene TRBV10-3; D gene ambiguous. CDR1 ENHRY and CDR2 SYGVKD come from the germline V gene. There are 15 residues in the CDR3. Trimming shortened V by 2 bases and J by 2 bases, and 12 bases separated the two germline ends.

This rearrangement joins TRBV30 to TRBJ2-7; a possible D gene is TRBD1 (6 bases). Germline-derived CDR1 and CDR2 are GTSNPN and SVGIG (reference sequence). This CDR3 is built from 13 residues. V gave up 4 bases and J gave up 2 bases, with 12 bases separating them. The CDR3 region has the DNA TGTGCCTGGATCTCAGGGGCGGCCTACGAGCAGTACTTC. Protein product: CAWISGAAYEQYF.

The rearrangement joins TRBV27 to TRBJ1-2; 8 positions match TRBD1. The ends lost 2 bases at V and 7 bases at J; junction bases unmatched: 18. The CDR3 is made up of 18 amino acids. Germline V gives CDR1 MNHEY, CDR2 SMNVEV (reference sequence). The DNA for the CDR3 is TGTGCCAGCAGTTTAAGCTTTGGACAGGGAGGATCCCTCCGTGGCTACACCTTC. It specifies CASSLSFGQGGSLRGYTF.

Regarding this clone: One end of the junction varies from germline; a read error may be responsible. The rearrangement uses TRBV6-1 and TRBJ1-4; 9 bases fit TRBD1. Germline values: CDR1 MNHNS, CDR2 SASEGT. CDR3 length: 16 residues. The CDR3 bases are TGTGCCAGCAGAGAAGGGACAGGGACAACTAATGAAAAACTGTTTTTT. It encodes CASREGTGTTNEKLFF.

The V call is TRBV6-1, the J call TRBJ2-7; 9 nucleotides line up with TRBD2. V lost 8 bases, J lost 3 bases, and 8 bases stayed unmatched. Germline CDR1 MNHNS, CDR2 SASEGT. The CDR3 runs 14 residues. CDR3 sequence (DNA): TGTGCCAGCGAAGGGGCGGGGGGGATCTACGAGCAGTACTTC. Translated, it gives CASEGAGGIYEQYF.

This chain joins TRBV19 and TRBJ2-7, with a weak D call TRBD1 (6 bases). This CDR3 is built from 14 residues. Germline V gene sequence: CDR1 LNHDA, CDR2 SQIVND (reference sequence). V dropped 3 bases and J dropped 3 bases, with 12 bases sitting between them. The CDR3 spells CASSMAGTLYEQYF. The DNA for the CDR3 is TGTGCCAGTAGTATGGCCGGGACACTCTACGAGCAGTACTTC.

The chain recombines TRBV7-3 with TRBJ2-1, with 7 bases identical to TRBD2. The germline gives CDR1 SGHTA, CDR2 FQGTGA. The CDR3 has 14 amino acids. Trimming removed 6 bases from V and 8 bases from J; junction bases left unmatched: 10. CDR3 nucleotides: TGTGCCAGCAGTCCTGTGGGGGGAGGGGATGAGCAGTTCTTC. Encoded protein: CASSPVGGGDEQFF.

CDR3 nucleotide sequence: TGCGCCAGCAGCCCCTCAAGCGGACGGTTAAATTCACCCCTCCACTTT. Protein product: CASSPSSGRLNSPLHF. The genes are TRBV4-1 and TRBJ1-6; D remains unclear. Trimming took 4 bases from V and 7 from J, leaving 17 bases between them. The germline V gene encodes CDR1 MGHRA and CDR2 YSYEKL. CDR3 size: 16 residues.

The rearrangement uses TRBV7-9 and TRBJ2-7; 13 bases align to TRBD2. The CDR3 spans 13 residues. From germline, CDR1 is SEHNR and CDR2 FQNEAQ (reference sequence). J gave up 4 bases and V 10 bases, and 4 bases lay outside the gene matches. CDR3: CAIRTSGSYEQYF. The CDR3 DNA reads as TGTGCCATCAGGACTAGCGGGAGTTACGAGCAGTACTTC.

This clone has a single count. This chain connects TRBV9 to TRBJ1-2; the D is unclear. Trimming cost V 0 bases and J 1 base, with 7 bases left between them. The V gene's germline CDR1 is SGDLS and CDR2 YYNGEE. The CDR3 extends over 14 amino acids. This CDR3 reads CASSVENSNYGYTF. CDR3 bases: TGTGCCAGCAGCGTAGAAAACAGTAACTATGGCTACACCTTC.

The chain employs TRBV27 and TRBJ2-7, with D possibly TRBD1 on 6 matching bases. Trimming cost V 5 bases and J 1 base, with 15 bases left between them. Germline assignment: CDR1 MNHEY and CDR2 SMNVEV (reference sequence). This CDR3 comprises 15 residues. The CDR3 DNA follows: TGTGCCAGCAGTCTTCCAGGGGCGTCTTCCTACGAGCAGTACTTC. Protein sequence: CASSLPGASSYEQYF.

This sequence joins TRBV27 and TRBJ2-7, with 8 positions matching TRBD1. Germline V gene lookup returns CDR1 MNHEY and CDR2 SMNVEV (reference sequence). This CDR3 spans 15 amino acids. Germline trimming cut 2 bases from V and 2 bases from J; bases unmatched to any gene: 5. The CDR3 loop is CASSLAGGLTYEQYF. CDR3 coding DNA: TGTGCCAGCAGTTTAGCAGGGGGCCTTACCTACGAGCAGTACTTC.

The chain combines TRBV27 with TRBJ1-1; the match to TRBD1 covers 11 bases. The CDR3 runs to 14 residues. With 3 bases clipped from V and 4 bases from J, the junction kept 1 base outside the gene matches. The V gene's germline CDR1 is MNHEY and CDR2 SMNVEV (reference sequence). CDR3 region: CASSFGQGATEAFF. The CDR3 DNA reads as TGTGCCAGCAGTTTCGGACAGGGGGCCACTGAAGCTTTCTTT.